Listed below are T cell receptor beta chains from one sample, sequenced in a study of blood T cell repertoires in COVID-19. This table comes from immunoSEQ multiplex PCR, and its TCRdb copy is limited to in-frame clones, with some not included. This table holds about 150,000 clones, more than 75% found once. Sequencing was carried out using peripheral blood. Receptors were obtained from a man aged 45 to 65 who had recovered from COVID-19. Each CDR3 is given with its conserved first and last residue. D genes are given only for firm matches. Expanded clones are given a class, and other clones once, few, many or no size at all.

D gene,J gene,V gene,clone size,CDR3 DNA,CDR3 protein
TRBD1,TRBJ2-2,TRBV6-1,once,TGTGCCAGCAGTGAAGCCCCTATCAGGGACAGGGGAGACGGCGGGGAGCTGTTTTTT,CASSEAPIRDRGDGGELFF
TRBD1,TRBJ2-7,TRBV3-1/TRBV3-2,NA,TGTGCCAGCAGACGCCGGGACAGGGACGACGAGCAGTACTTC,CASRRRDRDDEQYF
NA,TRBJ1-2,TRBV7-9,few,TGTGCCAGCAGACTACAGGGCACGGCTCGTGGCTACACCTTC,CASRLQGTARGYTF
NA,TRBJ2-2,TRBV7-3,many,TGTGCCAGCAGCCCACAGAACACCGGGGAGCTGTTTTTT,CASSPQNTGELFF
NA,TRBJ1-5,TRBV7-2,NA,TGTGCCAGCAGCTTAGAAGCTGGGCCTAGCAATCAGCCCCAGCATTTT,CASSLEAGPSNQPQHF
NA,TRBJ2-5,TRBV5-1,NA,TGCGCCAGCAGCTTGGGCAGCCAAGAGACCCAGTACTTC,CASSLGSQETQYF
TRBD2,TRBJ2-1,TRBV7-2,NA,TGTGCCAGCAGCTTTCTAGCGGGGGGGAGCGATGAGCAGTTCTTC,CASSFLAGGSDEQFF
TRBD2,TRBJ2-2,TRBV2,NA,TGTGCCAGCAGACGAACTAGCGGGGCGAACACCGGGGAGCTGTTTTTT,CASRRTSGANTGELFF
TRBD1,TRBJ1-5,TRBV30,NA,TGTGCCTGGAGTGTAGGGACAGGGGGTCAGCCCCAGCATTTT,CAWSVGTGGQPQHF
NA,TRBJ2-7,TRBV5-1,NA,TGCGCCAGCAGCTTTAGCGGAATAAACTACGAGCAGTACTTC,CASSFSGINYEQYF
TRBD2,TRBJ2-2,TRBV6-5,NA,TGTGCCAGCAGCCCGGGACTAGCGAGGACCGGGGAGCTGTTTTTT,CASSPGLARTGELFF
TRBD1,TRBJ1-2,TRBV18,NA,TGTGCCAGCTCACCAAAGCAGGGGGCCTATGGCTACACCTTC,CASSPKQGAYGYTF
NA,TRBJ2-7,TRBV27,NA,TGTGCCAGCAGTTTATCGAGCTCTTCCTTCGCCTCCTACGAGCAGTACTTC,CASSLSSSSFASYEQYF
NA,TRBJ2-7,TRBV7-2,NA,TGTGCCAGCAGCCAGCTCGGCGGGGTAATCTACGAGCAGTACTTC,CASSQLGGVIYEQYF
NA,TRBJ1-2,TRBV9,NA,TGTGCCAGCAGCGTAGGGTCAGCTCGAGGGTATGGCTACACCTTC,CASSVGSARGYGYTF
TRBD1,TRBJ1-4,TRBV27,NA,TGTGCCAGCAGCTTGACAGGGTCAGAAGAAAAACTGTTTTTT,CASSLTGSEEKLFF
NA,TRBJ2-1,TRBV4-3,NA,TGCGCCAGCAGCCAAGATCTGCCGGTCTCCTACAATGAGCAGTTCTTC,CASSQDLPVSYNEQFF
NA,TRBJ1-2,TRBV28,NA,TGTGCCAGCAGTTCTGCCGGGTCTGATTATGGCTACACCTTC,CASSSAGSDYGYTF
TRBD1,TRBJ2-1,TRBV5-1,NA,TGCGCCAGCAGCCATACCGGGACAGGGTTCGCCAATGAGCAGTTCTTC,CASSHTGTGFANEQFF
NA,TRBJ1-3,TRBV5-4,NA,TGTGCCAGCAGCCTGAAGTCAGGGGTTGGAAACACCATATATTTT,CASSLKSGVGNTIYF
NA,TRBJ2-7,TRBV2,NA,TGTGCCAGCAGTCCGGGGTTTGGATACGAGCAGTACTTC,CASSPGFGYEQYF
NA,TRBJ1-6,TRBV19,NA,TGTGCCAGTAGCTCGACAGAAAATTCACCCCTCCACTTT,CASSSTENSPLHF
TRBD1,TRBJ2-7,TRBV6-5,NA,TGTGCCAGCAGTTACTCGGCGACAGGGTTTCCCTACGAGCAGTACTTC,CASSYSATGFPYEQYF
TRBD1,TRBJ1-1,TRBV28,once,TGTGCCAGCAGCGCAGGGGGACAGGGGGGCACTGAAGCTTTCTTT,CASSAGGQGGTEAFF
TRBD2,TRBJ2-1,TRBV6-6,NA,TGTGCCAGCAGCTTCAGCGGGGGAAACAATGAGCAGTTCTTC,CASSFSGGNNEQFF
NA,TRBJ2-7,TRBV20-1,NA,TGCAGTGCTAGTCATCCAGGGGACTCCTACGAGCAGTACTTC,CSASHPGDSYEQYF